This T cell receptor beta chain is drawn from a study of blood T cell repertoires in COVID-19. Across the whole study: COVID-19 samples collected from the United States, Italy and Spain covered acute and convalescent phases. Nucleic acid was either cDNA or gDNA, and it came from T cells, B-cell-depleted T cells, or PBMCs.

Original analysis: Researchers report that nucleated cell counts were estimated from reference gene primer amplification. Sequenced by immunoSEQ multiplex PCR; TCRdb stores in-frame clones only, minus some. The V and J calls and clone size are taken from that table; D and trimming were inferred from the DNA. The repertoire includes approximately 230,000 clones, about four fifths of them detected once, and 5.7% sits in the top ten. The CDR3 consists of 16 residues. The V end lost 4 bases, the J end lost 0 bases, and 13 bases lay between the germline ends. Germline CDR1 is SGHRS and CDR2 is YFSETQ. What was sequenced was peripheral blood. The TCR was taken from a man at least 80 years old with acute or convalescent COVID-19. The rearrangement links TRBV5-1 to TRBJ2-2, with TRBD2 as a possible D gene (5 bases). The CDR3 is CASSPRGDSNTGELFF. CDR3 DNA: TGCGCCAGCAGCCCCCGGGGAGACTCGAACACCGGGGAGCTGTTTTTT.